What follows are 14 T cell receptor beta chains derived from one specimen sequenced in a study of shared clonotypes between healthy human individuals. Profiling relied on immunoSEQ multiplex PCR, and the TCRdb table lists in-frame clones only, not all of them. Of about 1.5 million clones listed, approximately 96% are singletons. Sequences were obtained from naive CD4+ T cells sorted from blood. Subset denoted: CD45RA+ positively selected. The receptors here all came from a young man in good health.

The chain combines TRBV5-1 with TRBJ1-4, with unresolved D. Deletions cut 0 bases from V and 0 bases from J, with 18 bases between. Germline CDR1 SGHRS, CDR2 YFSETQ. The CDR3 is made up of 19 amino acids. Here the CDR3 reads CASSLVPRAQLATNEKLFF. DNA for the CDR3: TGCGCCAGCAGCTTGGTCCCACGGGCCCAACTTGCAACTAATGAAAAACTGTTTTTT.

About this clone: Other DNA sequences in this sample translate to the same CDR3. This chain links TRBV7-2 with TRBJ1-5; D is unclear. The CDR3 length is 13 residues. Trimming removed 6 bases from V and 0 bases from J, with 6 bases in between. The germline V gene encodes CDR1 SGHTA and CDR2 FQGNSA. CDR3 amino acids: CASSLDSNQPQHF. The CDR3 nucleotides read TGTGCCAGCAGTTTGGATAGCAATCAGCCCCAGCATTTT.

This clone has just one count. The chain is built from TRBV9 and TRBJ1-3; 7 bases map to TRBD1. V shed 4 bases and J 2 bases; nucleotides not matched to a gene: 9. CDR3 length: 16 residues. Germline CDR1 is SGDLS and CDR2 is YYNGEE. CDR3 DNA sequence: TGTGCCAGCAGCTTGTTTCGACAGGGAACTGGAAACACCATATATTTT. Translation: CASSLFRQGTGNTIYF.

The genes are TRBV4-3 and TRBJ2-1; 9 bases are shared with TRBD2. The V gene's germline CDR1 is LGHNA and CDR2 YSLEER. The CDR3 totals 15 residues. V lost 4 bases and J lost 4; bases outside the gene matches: 5. The CDR3 is CASSPTTSGYNEQFF. The CDR3 DNA reads TGCGCCAGCAGCCCAACGACTAGCGGATACAATGAGCAGTTCTTC.

V and J are TRBV7-2 and TRBJ2-7, with TRBD1 identical over 7 bases. V shed 5 bases, J shed 3 bases, and the junction held 13 bases outside the gene matches. CDR1 and CDR2 from the germline V gene are SGHTA and FQGNSA. The CDR3 has 16 residues. The DNA of the CDR3 is TGTGCCAGCAGCCGCACCGTAGGGGGCTCACGCTACGAGCAGTACTTC. It yields the protein CASSRTVGGSRYEQYF.

This clone came up once. The rearrangement uses TRBV19 and TRBJ2-7; 10 bases map to TRBD1. The J segment lost 2 bases and the V segment lost 5 bases, leaving 6 bases of the junction unmatched. The CDR3 sequence is 15 residues long. The V gene's germline CDR1 is LNHDA and CDR2 SQIVND (reference sequence). CDR3 DNA sequence: TGTGCCAGTAGTGGACCGGGACAGGGGACCTACGAGCAGTACTTC. Translation gives CASSGPGQGTYEQYF.

The gene calls are TRBV29-1 and TRBJ2-7; no clear D gene. CDR3 length: 9 residues. V shed 7 bases and J shed 7 bases, with 8 bases lying between them. The germline V gene encodes CDR1 SQVTM and CDR2 ANQGSEA. CDR3 sequence: CSDPGEQYF. Written as DNA, the CDR3 is TGCAGCGACCCAGGTGAGCAGTACTTC.

The V and J genes are TRBV29-1 and TRBJ2-5; 11 bases fit TRBD2. Germline trimming cut 6 bases from V and 4 bases from J; bases unmatched to any gene: 7. The CDR3 has 14 amino acids. CDR1 and CDR2 from the germline V gene are SQVTM and ANQGSEA. Here the CDR3 reads CSVQLAGGLETQYF. CDR3 bases: TGCAGCGTCCAATTAGCGGGAGGGCTAGAGACCCAGTACTTC.

The chain links TRBV29-1 to TRBJ2-1, with TRBD2 matching over 15 bases. CDR3 length equals 13 residues. The J segment lost 7 bases and the V segment lost 7 bases, leaving 2 bases of the junction unmatched. Per germline, CDR1 SQVTM and CDR2 ANQGSEA. CDR3 protein: CSGGLAGGNEQFF. The CDR3 nucleotides read TGCAGCGGCGGACTAGCGGGAGGGAATGAGCAGTTCTTC.

The chain couples TRBV4-3 to TRBJ1-5; D not certain. Germline-derived CDR1 and CDR2 are LGHNA and YSLEER. Trimming stripped 4 bases from V and 4 bases from J, with 8 bases between. The CDR3 runs to 13 residues. The CDR3 nucleotides read TGCGCCAGCAGCCTAACTCAAAATCAGCCCCAGCATTTT. Translating it yields CASSLTQNQPQHF.

This clone has just one count. CDR3 amino acids: CASSQEAHPYNEQFF. The CDR3, as DNA: TGCGCCAGCAGCCAAGAGGCACACCCCTACAATGAGCAGTTCTTC. The V and J genes are TRBV4-1 and TRBJ2-1, with D unclear. Germline CDR1 MGHRA, CDR2 YSYEKL. V was cut by 0 bases and J by 2 bases, with 8 bases left in between. CDR3 length: 15 residues.

The J gene is TRBJ2-3, the V gene TRBV6-1; D gene uncertain. Germline lookup yields CDR1 MNHNS and CDR2 SASEGT. CDR3 length equals 15 residues. Trimming stripped 5 bases from V and 1 base from J, with 13 bases between. The CDR3 nucleotides are TGTGCCAGCAGTCCTCACCCTGCGGGCACAGATACGCAGTATTTT. It codes for CASSPHPAGTDTQYF.

This clone was detected only once. The rearrangement joins TRBV4-3 to TRBJ2-7, with D perhaps TRBD2 (6 bases). CDR1 is LGHNA, CDR2 YSLEER, per germline. The CDR3 length is 16 residues. Trimming cost V 4 bases and J 2 bases, with 18 bases left between them. The CDR3 region is CASSLHTGGGAYEQYF. The CDR3 nucleotides read TGCGCCAGCAGCCTACATACCGGGGGTGGAGCCTACGAGCAGTACTTC.

This chain joins TRBV7-3 and TRBJ2-7; D gene uncertain. This CDR3 has 14 residues. Germline-derived CDR1 and CDR2 are SGHTA and FQGTGA. V shed 2 bases and J shed 2 bases, with 10 bases lying between them. The CDR3 loop reads CASSLGSGPYEQYF. CDR3 sequence (DNA): TGTGCCAGCAGCTTAGGCAGTGGCCCCTACGAGCAGTACTTC. Full variable domain (remainder filled in from reference TRBV7-3 and TRBJ2-7): GAGVSQTPSNKVTEKGKYVELRCDPISGHTALYWYRQSLGQGPEFLIYFQGTGAADDSGLPNDRFFAVRPEGSVSTLKIQRTERGDSAVYLCASSLGSGPYEQYFGPGTRLTVT.